The present T cell receptor beta chain was sequenced within a study of shared clonotypes between healthy human individuals. V gave up 0 bases and J gave up 5 bases, with 16 bases separating them. The germline V gene has CDR1 LGHNA and CDR2 YSLEER. CDR3 size: 16 residues. Profiling relied on immunoSEQ multiplex PCR, and the TCRdb table lists in-frame clones only, not all of them. The sample shows hundreds of thousands of clones, 70% to 80% of them seen only once. The specimen sequenced was PBMCs. This TCR derives from a middle-aged woman in good health. Some clones in this sample may be carry-over from other donors' samples. The rearrangement uses TRBV4-3 and TRBJ1-1; D is possibly TRBD1 (5 bases). CDR3 bases: TGCGCCAGCAGCCAAGACCCCCCTATAAGACAGACTGAAGCTTTCTTT. Its translation: CASSQDPPIRQTEAFF.